Listed below are T cell receptor beta chains from one sample, sequenced in a study of blood T cell repertoires in COVID-19. Profiling relied on immunoSEQ multiplex PCR, and the TCRdb table lists in-frame clones only, not all of them. The data show about 180,000 clones, about nine tenths seen once. Sequencing input: peripheral blood. The receptors stem from a woman in her 30s with acute or convalescent COVID-19. Each CDR3 is given with its conserved first and last residue. Each record gives: V gene, D gene, clone size, J gene, CDR3 protein, CDR3 DNA. The D gene is left open where the match is weak. The size entry is marked missing in some rows and otherwise reads once, few, many or a size class.

TRBV29-1	TRBD1	NA	TRBJ2-3	CSVAQGGTDTQYF	TGCAGCGTTGCGCAGGGGGGCACAGATACGCAGTATTTT
TRBV6-5	NA	few	TRBJ1-1	CASSYQGNTEAFF	TGTGCCAGCAGTTACCAGGGGAACACTGAAGCTTTCTTT
TRBV29-1	NA	NA	TRBJ2-3	CSVEDESGFTDTQYF	TGCAGCGTTGAAGATGAGAGCGGTTTCACAGATACGCAGTATTTT
TRBV19	NA	few	TRBJ1-6	CASNSAATYNSPLHF	TGTGCCAGTAACTCGGCGGCAACCTATAATTCACCCCTCCACTTT
TRBV12-5	NA	NA	TRBJ1-1	CASGRGNTEAFF	TGTGCTAGTGGTCGCGGGAACACTGAAGCTTTCTTT
TRBV2	NA	NA	TRBJ1-2	CASWSPPVRGYTF	TGTGCCAGCTGGTCCCCCCCTGTGAGAGGCTACACCTTC
TRBV28	TRBD2	once	TRBJ2-1	CASSLLTSGIGEQFF	TGTGCCAGCAGTTTACTTACTAGCGGGATTGGTGAGCAGTTCTTC
TRBV27	TRBD1	NA	TRBJ2-2	CASSPTGDAGELFF	TGTGCCAGCAGTCCAACAGGGGATGCCGGGGAGCTGTTTTTT
TRBV28	TRBD2	NA	TRBJ2-7	CASAGGRYEQYF	TGTGCCAGTGCGGGAGGACGGTACGAGCAGTACTTC
TRBV27	NA	NA	TRBJ1-5	CASSLSGADQPQHF	TGTGCCAGCAGTTTATCGGGGGCCGATCAGCCCCAGCATTTT
TRBV18	NA	NA	TRBJ1-5	CASSPGGNQPQHF	TGTGCCAGCTCACCGGGAGGGAATCAGCCCCAGCATTTT
TRBV23-1	TRBD1	NA	TRBJ2-1	CASSHNRGLRVAVFDNEQFF	TGCGCCAGCAGCCACAACAGGGGGCTCCGGGTGGCGGTTTTCGACAATGAGCAGTTCTTC
TRBV21-1	NA	NA	TRBJ2-2	CASSKGKAREENTGELFF	TGTGCCAGCAGCAAAGGAAAAGCGCGGGAGGAAAACACCGGGGAGCTGTTTTTT
TRBV7-2	NA	NA	TRBJ2-3	CASSLPLYDTQYF	TGTGCCAGCAGCTTACCCCTCTATGATACGCAGTATTTT
TRBV5-1	TRBD2	NA	TRBJ2-2	CASSLAGKSTGELFF	TGCGCCAGCAGCCTAGCGGGGAAAAGCACCGGGGAGCTGTTTTTT
TRBV19	TRBD2	NA	TRBJ2-1	CASSPGLAGFRTNEQFF	TGTGCCAGTAGTCCGGGACTAGCGGGGTTTCGGACCAATGAGCAGTTCTTC
TRBV6-4	NA	NA	TRBJ2-7	CASTRRDGPGTSRDEQYF	TGTGCCAGCACCCGGAGGGACGGCCCAGGGACTTCCCGGGACGAGCAGTACTTC
TRBV5-6	NA	NA	TRBJ2-7	CASSLPGTDEQYF	TGTGCCAGCAGCTTGCCCGGGACTGACGAGCAGTACTTC
TRBV12-3/TRBV12-4	NA	NA	TRBJ1-1	CASSFNPGTEAFF	TGTGCCAGCAGTTTTAACCCCGGCACTGAAGCTTTCTTT
TRBV3-1/TRBV3-2	NA	NA	TRBJ1-1	CASSLQEEAAFF	TGTGCCAGCAGCCTCCAAGAAGAAGCAGCTTTCTTT